This is a list of T cell receptor beta chains from one sample in a study of Graves' ophthalmopathy and Graves' hyperthyroidism. TCRdb re-called the multiplex PCR reads through MiXCR, storing one row per CDR3 protein. Of about 370,000 distinct CDR3 sequences in the sample, roughly 17% were seen once. Sequencing used peripheral blood. The source of these receptors is an adult woman with stable Graves' hyperthyroidism. The CDR3 runs from the conserved cysteine through the conserved F or W. A D gene is named only where the DNA matches it firmly. Where a row states a size, it is once, few, many or the class of an expanded clone; other rows omit it.

DNA: TGTGCCAGCAGTTACTCCGCCCCTACAGGGGGCTTCTCTCTGAACACTGAAGCTTTCTTT
CDR3: CASSYSAPTGGFSLNTEAFF
V: TRBV6-2/TRBV6-3
length: 20
D: TRBD1
size: many
J: TRBJ1-1

DNA: TGCAGCGTTGGAACAAGCACAGATACGCAGTATTTT
CDR3: CSVGTSTDTQYF
V: TRBV29-1
length: 12
D: -
size: few
J: TRBJ2-3

DNA: TGCGCCAGCAGGACAGGGACACGGCGTTCTGAAGCTTTCTTT
CDR3: CASRTGTRRSEAFF
V: TRBV4-1
length: 14
D: TRBD1
size: many
J: TRBJ1-1

DNA: TGTGCCAGCAGCCGGGTGGATCAGCCCCAGCATTTT
CDR3: CASSRVDQPQHF
V: TRBV6-5
length: 12
D: -
size: many
J: TRBJ1-5

DNA: TGTGCCAGCAGTGGGCGGGAGTACGCCGGGGAGCTGTTTTTT
CDR3: CASSGREYAGELFF
V: TRBV2
length: 14
D: TRBD2
size: many
J: TRBJ2-2

DNA: TGTGCCAGCAGCGCGGACAGTTGGACTGAAGCTTTCTTT
CDR3: CASSADSWTEAFF
V: TRBV7-8
length: 13
D: -
size: -
J: TRBJ1-1

DNA: TGTGCCAGCAGACATCTGACAGGGACCTACGAGCAGTACTTC
CDR3: CASRHLTGTYEQYF
V: TRBV6-2/TRBV6-3
length: 14
D: TRBD1
size: many
J: TRBJ2-7

DNA: TGTGCCAGCAGCTATGGACAGGGGGGATCAGCCCAGCATTTT
CDR3: CASSYGQGGSAQHF
V: TRBV6-5
length: 14
D: TRBD1
size: many
J: TRBJ1-5

DNA: TGTGCCATCAGGCCACAGGGTTTGAGTGGCTACACCTTC
CDR3: CAIRPQGLSGYTF
V: TRBV10-3
length: 13
D: -
size: -
J: TRBJ1-2

DNA: TGTGCCAGCAGCTTAGCCCTTACAGGGGATGATCTTCATAATTCACCCCTCCACTTT
CDR3: CASSLALTGDDLHNSPLHF
V: TRBV7-2
length: 19
D: TRBD1
size: many
J: TRBJ1-6

DNA: TGTGCCAGCAGTCCTTGGGGCAGCAACTATGGCTACACCTTC
CDR3: CASSPWGSNYGYTF
V: TRBV28
length: 14
D: -
size: many
J: TRBJ1-2

DNA: TGTGCCAGCAGCACGCGCTATAACCAAGAGACCCAGTACTTC
CDR3: CASSTRYNQETQYF
V: TRBV7-8
length: 14
D: -
size: many
J: TRBJ2-5

DNA: TGCGCCAGCACAACCACGGGGGGCACTGAAGCTTTCTTT
CDR3: CASTTTGGTEAFF
V: TRBV5-1
length: 13
D: -
size: many
J: TRBJ1-1

DNA: TGCAGCGTTGAAGTTGGGGGGAACACTGAAGCTTTCTTT
CDR3: CSVEVGGNTEAFF
V: TRBV29-1
length: 13
D: -
size: many
J: TRBJ1-1

DNA: TGTACCAGCAGCTTAGTTAAGAATACCGAGGAGCTGTTTTTT
CDR3: CTSSLVKNTEELFF
V: TRBV7-2
length: 14
D: -
size: -
J: TRBJ2-2

DNA: TGTGCCAGCAGCCCGGGTGGGGGGAAAGCTTTCTTT
CDR3: CASSPGGGKAFF
V: TRBV28
length: 12
D: -
size: many
J: TRBJ1-1

DNA: TGTGCCAGCAGCCCCCCAGGGACTCGGTGGGGGCAGTACTTC
CDR3: CASSPPGTRWGQYF
V: TRBV11-2
length: 14
D: -
size: -
J: TRBJ2-7

DNA: TGTGCCAGCGAATACAGGGGGGACACTGAAGCTTTCTTT
CDR3: CASEYRGDTEAFF
V: TRBV6-2/TRBV6-3
length: 13
D: TRBD1
size: many
J: TRBJ1-1

DNA: TGCGCCAGCAGCCAACAGGGGTCCTACGAGCAGTACTTC
CDR3: CASSQQGSYEQYF
V: TRBV4-3
length: 13
D: -
size: many
J: TRBJ2-7

DNA: TGTGCCAGTAGTCCGCAGGCTGTTAATTGGCCCCAGCATTTT
CDR3: CASSPQAVNWPQHF
V: TRBV19
length: 14
D: -
size: many
J: TRBJ1-5

DNA: TGTGCCAGCTCACCACCATTGGGCCAGAACACTGAAGCTTTCTTT
CDR3: CASSPPLGQNTEAFF
V: TRBV18
length: 15
D: -
size: many
J: TRBJ1-1

DNA: TGCAGTGCAAGCCCGGACAGGGAAACCTACGAGCAGTACTTC
CDR3: CSASPDRETYEQYF
V: TRBV20-1
length: 14
D: TRBD1
size: many
J: TRBJ2-7

DNA: TGTGCCAGCAGTGAAGCAAGGATCTACGAGCAGTACTTC
CDR3: CASSEARIYEQYF
V: TRBV6-1
length: 13
D: -
size: many
J: TRBJ2-7

DNA: TGTGCCAGCAGTGGACAGGGAGGGAATCAGCCCCAGCATTTT
CDR3: CASSGQGGNQPQHF
V: TRBV2
length: 14
D: TRBD1
size: few
J: TRBJ1-5

DNA: TGTGCCAGCAGCAGCATCGCGGGGGCCCGCTCCTACGAGCAGTACTTC
CDR3: CASSSIAGARSYEQYF
V: TRBV11-2
length: 16
D: -
size: -
J: TRBJ2-7

DNA: TGTGCCAGCAGCCTCGGGACAGAATTTCTCACCGGGGAGCTGTTTTTT
CDR3: CASSLGTEFLTGELFF
V: TRBV11-2
length: 16
D: TRBD1
size: many
J: TRBJ2-2

DNA: TGTGCCAGCAGCCCCCGGGCGGGAGTTCGATCCGAGCAGTACTTC
CDR3: CASSPRAGVRSEQYF
V: TRBV28
length: 15
D: TRBD2
size: many
J: TRBJ2-7

DNA: TGCAGCGCCTCGGACAGACGTACAGATACGCAGTATTTT
CDR3: CSASDRRTDTQYF
V: TRBV29-1
length: 13
D: -
size: many
J: TRBJ2-3

DNA: TGTGCCAACAGTTCCGGCAGCGGGAGGACCTACGAGCAGTACTTC
CDR3: CANSSGSGRTYEQYF
V: TRBV6-2/TRBV6-3
length: 15
D: TRBD2
size: many
J: TRBJ2-7